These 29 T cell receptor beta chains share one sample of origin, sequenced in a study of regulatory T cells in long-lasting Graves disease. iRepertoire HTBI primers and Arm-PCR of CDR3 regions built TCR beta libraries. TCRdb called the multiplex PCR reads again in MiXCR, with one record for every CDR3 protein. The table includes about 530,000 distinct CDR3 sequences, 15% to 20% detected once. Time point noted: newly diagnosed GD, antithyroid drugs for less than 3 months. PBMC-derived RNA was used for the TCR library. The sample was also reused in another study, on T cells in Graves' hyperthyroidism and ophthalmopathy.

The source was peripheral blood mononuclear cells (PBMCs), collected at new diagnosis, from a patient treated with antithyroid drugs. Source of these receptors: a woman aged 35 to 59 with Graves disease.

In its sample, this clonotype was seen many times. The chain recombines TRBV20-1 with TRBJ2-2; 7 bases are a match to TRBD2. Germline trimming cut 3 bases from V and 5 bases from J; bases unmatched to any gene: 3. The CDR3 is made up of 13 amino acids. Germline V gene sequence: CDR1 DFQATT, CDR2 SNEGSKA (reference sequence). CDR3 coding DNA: TGCAGTGCTAGGGATAGCGGGACCGGGGAGCTGTTTTTT. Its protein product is CSARDSGTGELFF.

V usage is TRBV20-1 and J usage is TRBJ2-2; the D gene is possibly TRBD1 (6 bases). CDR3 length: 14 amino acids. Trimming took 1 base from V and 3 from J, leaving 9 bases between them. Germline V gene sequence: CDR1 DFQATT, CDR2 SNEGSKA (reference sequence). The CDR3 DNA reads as TGCAGTGCTAGAGGCAACAGGGACACCGGGGAGCTGTTTTTT. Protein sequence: CSARGNRDTGELFF.

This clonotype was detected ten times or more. The CDR3 bases are TGTGCCAGCAGCCACGAGGTGGGGAACTATGGCTACACCTTC. This encodes CASSHEVGNYGYTF. The rearrangement uses TRBV3-1 and TRBJ1-2; D call uncertain. This CDR3 region has 14 residues. The V gene's germline CDR1 is LGHDT and CDR2 YNNKEL (reference sequence). V was clipped by 3 bases and J by 2 bases, with 10 bases between them.

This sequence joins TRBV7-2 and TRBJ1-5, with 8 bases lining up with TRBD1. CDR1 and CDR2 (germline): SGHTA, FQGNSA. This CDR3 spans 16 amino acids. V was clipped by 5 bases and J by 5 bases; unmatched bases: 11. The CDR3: CASSQGQGGFYQPQHF. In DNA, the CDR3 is TGTGCCAGCAGCCAAGGACAGGGCGGATTTTATCAGCCCCAGCATTTT.

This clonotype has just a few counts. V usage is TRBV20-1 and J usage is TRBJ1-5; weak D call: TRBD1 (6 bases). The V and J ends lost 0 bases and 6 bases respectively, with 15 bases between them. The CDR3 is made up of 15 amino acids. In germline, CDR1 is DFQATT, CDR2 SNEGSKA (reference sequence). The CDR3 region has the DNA TGCAGTGCTAGAGATTCCGGGGGCCGGGGTCAGCCCCAGCATTTT. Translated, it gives CSARDSGGRGQPQHF.

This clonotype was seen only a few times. In DNA form, the CDR3 reads TGCGCCAGCAGCCAAGATCGTGAACCGGGGGGGCCGAATGAGCAGTTCTTC. Translation: CASSQDREPGGPNEQFF. The J gene is TRBJ2-1, the V gene TRBV4-1; 8 positions match TRBD2. This CDR3 contains 17 residues. Germline CDR1 MGHRA, CDR2 YSYEKL. With V trimmed by 0 bases and J by 7 bases, 11 bases remained unmatched.

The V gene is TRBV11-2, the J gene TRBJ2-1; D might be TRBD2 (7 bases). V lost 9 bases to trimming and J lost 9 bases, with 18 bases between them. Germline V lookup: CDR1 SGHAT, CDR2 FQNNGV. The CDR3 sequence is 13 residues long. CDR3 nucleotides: TGTGCCAGTAGTATACCCGGGGGGCCTGAGCAGTTCTTC. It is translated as CASSIPGGPEQFF.

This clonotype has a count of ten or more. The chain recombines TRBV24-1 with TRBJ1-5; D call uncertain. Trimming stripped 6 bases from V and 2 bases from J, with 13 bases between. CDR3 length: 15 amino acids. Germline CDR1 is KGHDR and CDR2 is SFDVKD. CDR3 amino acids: CATSPPEARNQPQHF. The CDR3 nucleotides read TGTGCCACCAGTCCGCCCGAGGCTCGCAATCAGCCCCAGCATTTT.

CDR3 residues: CASSVRGTGNTGELFF. The CDR3 region has the DNA TGCGCCAGCAGCGTACGCGGGACAGGGAACACCGGGGAGCTGTTTTTT. The chain combines TRBV5-1 with TRBJ2-2, with 8 bases lining up with TRBD1. After removal of 4 bases from V and 1 base from J, the junction contained 6 bases not matched to a gene. The CDR3 length is 16 residues. CDR1 and CDR2 (germline): SGHRS, YFSETQ.

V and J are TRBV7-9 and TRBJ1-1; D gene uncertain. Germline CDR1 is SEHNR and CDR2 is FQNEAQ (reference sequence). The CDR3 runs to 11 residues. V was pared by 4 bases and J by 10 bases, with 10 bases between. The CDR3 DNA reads TGTGCCAGCAGCTGGAGTGGGGTAGCTTTCTTT. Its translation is CASSWSGVAFF.

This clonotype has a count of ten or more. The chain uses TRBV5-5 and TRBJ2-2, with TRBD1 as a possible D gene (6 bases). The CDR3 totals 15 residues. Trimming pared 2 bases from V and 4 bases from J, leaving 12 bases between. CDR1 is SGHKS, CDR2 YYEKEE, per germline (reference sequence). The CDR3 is CASSLQGRGTGELFF. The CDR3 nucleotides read TGTGCCAGCAGCTTACAGGGAAGGGGCACCGGGGAGCTGTTTTTT.

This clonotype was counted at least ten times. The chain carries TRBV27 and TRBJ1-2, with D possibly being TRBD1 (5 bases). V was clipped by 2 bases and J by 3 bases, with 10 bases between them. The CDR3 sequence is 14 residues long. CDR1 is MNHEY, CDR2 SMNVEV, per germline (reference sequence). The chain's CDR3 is CASSLRGRDYGYTF. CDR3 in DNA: TGTGCCAGCAGTTTAAGGGGCAGAGACTATGGCTACACCTTC.

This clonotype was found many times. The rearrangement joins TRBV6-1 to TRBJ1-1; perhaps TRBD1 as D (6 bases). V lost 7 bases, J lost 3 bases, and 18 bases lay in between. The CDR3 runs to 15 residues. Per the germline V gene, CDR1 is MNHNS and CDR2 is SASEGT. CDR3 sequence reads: CASIPRGPGDTEAFF. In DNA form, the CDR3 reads TGTGCCAGCATTCCTCGGGGGCCGGGGGACACTGAAGCTTTCTTT.

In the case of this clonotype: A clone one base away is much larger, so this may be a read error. In nucleotides, the CDR3 is TGCGCCGGCAGTGTTCAGGTCAATGGAGGCTACACCTTC. It specifies CAGSVQVNGGYTF. The chain has TRBV10-2 and TRBJ1-2; D not certain. The CDR3 totals 13 residues. Germline V gene lookup returns CDR1 WSHSY and CDR2 SAAADI.

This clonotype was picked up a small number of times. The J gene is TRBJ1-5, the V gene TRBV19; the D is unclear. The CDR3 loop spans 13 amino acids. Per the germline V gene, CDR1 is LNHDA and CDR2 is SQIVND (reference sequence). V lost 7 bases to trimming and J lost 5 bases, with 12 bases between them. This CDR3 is CASTPGPHQPQHF. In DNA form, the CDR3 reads TGTGCCAGTACCCCCGGTCCGCATCAGCCCCAGCATTTT. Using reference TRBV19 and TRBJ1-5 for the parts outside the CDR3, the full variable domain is DGGITQSPKYLFRKEGQNVTLSCEQNLNHDAMYWYRQDPGQGLRLIYYSQIVNDFQKGDIAEGYSVSREKKESFPLTVTSAQKNPTAFYLCASTPGPHQPQHFGDGTRLSIL.

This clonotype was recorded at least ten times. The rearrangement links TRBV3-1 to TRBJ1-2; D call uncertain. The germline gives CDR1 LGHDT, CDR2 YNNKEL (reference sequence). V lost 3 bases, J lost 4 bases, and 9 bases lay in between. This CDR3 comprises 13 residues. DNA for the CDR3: TGTGCCAGCAGCCAGTCCACTTTCTATGGCTACACCTTC. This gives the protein CASSQSTFYGYTF.

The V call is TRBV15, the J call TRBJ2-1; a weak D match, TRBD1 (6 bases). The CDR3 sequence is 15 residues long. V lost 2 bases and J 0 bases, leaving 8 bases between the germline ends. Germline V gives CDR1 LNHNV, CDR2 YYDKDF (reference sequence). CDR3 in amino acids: CATSRTGSSYNEQFF. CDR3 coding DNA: TGTGCCACCAGCAGAACAGGGAGCTCCTACAATGAGCAGTTCTTC.

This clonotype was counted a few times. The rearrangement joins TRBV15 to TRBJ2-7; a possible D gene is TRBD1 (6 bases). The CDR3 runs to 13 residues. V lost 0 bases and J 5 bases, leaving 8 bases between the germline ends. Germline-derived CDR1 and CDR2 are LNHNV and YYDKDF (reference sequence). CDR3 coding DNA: TGTGCCACCAGCAGAGACAGGGGACACGAGCAGTACTTC. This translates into CATSRDRGHEQYF.

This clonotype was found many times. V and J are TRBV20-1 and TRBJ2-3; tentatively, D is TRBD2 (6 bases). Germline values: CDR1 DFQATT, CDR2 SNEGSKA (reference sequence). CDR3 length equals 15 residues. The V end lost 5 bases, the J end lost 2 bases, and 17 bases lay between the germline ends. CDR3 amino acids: CSAQVGGLSTDTQYF. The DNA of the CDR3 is TGCAGTGCTCAGGTCGGGGGACTCTCCACAGATACGCAGTATTTT.

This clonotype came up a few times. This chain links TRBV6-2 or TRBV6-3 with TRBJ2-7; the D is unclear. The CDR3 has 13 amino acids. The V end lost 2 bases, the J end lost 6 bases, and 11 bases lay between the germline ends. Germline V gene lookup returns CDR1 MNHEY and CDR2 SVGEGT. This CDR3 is CASSYGQFPEQYF. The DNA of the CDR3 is TGTGCCAGCAGTTACGGTCAGTTTCCCGAGCAGTACTTC.

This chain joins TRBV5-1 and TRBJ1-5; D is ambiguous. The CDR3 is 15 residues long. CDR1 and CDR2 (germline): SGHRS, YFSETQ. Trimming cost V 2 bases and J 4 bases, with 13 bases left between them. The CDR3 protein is CASSLSESVNQPQHF. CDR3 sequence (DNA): TGCGCCAGCAGCTTAAGTGAGTCGGTTAATCAGCCCCAGCATTTT.

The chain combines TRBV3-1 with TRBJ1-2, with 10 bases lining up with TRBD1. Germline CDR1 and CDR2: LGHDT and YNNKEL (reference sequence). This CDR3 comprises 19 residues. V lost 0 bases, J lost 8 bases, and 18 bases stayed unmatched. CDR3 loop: CASSQEGTGQGMGRRGYTF. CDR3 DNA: TGTGCCAGCAGCCAAGAGGGTACGGGACAGGGGATGGGAAGGCGGGGCTACACCTTC.

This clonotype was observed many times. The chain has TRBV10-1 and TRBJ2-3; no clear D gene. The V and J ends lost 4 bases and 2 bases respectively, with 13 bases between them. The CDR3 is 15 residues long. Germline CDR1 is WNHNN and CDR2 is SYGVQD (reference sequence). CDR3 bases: TGCGCCAGCAGTGGATTAACGCCGAACACAGATACGCAGTATTTT. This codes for CASSGLTPNTDTQYF.

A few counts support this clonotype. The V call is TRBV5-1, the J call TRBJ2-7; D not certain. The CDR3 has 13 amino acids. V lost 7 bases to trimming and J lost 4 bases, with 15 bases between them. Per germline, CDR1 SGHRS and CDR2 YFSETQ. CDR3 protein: CASPPPGPYEQYF. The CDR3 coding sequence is TGCGCCAGCCCCCCCCCAGGACCATACGAGCAGTACTTC. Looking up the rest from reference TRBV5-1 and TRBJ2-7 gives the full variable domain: KAGVTQTPRYLIKTRGQQVTLSCSPISGHRSVSWYQQTPGQGLQFLFEYFSETQRNKGNFPGRFSGRQFSNSRSEMNVSTLELGDSALYLCASPPPGPYEQYFGPGTRLTVT.

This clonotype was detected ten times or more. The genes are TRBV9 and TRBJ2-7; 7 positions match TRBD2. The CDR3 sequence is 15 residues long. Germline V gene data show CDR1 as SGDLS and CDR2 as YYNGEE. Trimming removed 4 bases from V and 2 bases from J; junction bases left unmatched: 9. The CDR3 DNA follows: TGTGCCAGCAGCCTACGAGGCGGGGGAACCTACGAGCAGTACTTC. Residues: CASSLRGGGTYEQYF.

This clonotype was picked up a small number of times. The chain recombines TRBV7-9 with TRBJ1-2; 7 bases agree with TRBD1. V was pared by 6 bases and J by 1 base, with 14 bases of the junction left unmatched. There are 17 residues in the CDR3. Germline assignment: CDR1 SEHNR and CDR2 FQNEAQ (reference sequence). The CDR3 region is CASRRTGDLGYNYGYTF. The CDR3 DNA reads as TGTGCCAGCAGAAGGACAGGCGACTTGGGGTATAACTATGGCTACACCTTC. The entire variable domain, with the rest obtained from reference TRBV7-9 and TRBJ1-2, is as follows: DTGVSQNPRHKITKRGQNVTFRCDPISEHNRLYWYRQTLGQGPEFLTYFQNEAQLEKSRLLSDRFSAERPKGSFSTLEIQRTEQGDSAMYLCASRRTGDLGYNYGYTFGSGTRLTVV.

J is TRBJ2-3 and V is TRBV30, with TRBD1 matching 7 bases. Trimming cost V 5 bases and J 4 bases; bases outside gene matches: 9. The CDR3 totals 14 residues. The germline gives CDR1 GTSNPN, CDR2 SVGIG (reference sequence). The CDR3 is CAWETGYGPDTQYF. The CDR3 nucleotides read TGTGCCTGGGAGACAGGGTACGGCCCAGATACGCAGTATTTT.

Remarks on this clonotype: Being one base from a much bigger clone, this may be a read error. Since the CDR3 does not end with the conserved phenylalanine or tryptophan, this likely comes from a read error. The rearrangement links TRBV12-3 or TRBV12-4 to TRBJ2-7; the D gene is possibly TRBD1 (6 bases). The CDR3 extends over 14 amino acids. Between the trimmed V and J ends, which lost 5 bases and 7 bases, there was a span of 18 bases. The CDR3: CASSPRTAGHEQYY. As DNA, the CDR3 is TGTGCCAGCAGTCCTCGGACAGCAGGTCATGAGCAGTACTAC.

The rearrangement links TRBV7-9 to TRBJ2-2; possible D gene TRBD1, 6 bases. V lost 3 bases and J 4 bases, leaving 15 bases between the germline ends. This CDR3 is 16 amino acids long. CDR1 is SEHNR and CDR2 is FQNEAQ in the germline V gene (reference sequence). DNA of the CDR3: TGTGCCAGCAGCTTCTTGACAGGCGGTCGCACCGGGGAGCTGTTTTTT. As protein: CASSFLTGGRTGELFF.